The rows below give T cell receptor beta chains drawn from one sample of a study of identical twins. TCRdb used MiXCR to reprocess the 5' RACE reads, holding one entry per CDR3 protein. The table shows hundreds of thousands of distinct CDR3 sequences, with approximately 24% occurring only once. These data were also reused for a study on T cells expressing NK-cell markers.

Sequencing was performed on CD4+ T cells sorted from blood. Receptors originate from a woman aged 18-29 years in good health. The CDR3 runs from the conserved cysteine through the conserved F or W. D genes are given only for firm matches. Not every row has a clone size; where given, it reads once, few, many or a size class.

cdr3_nt: TGCAGTGGTAGGCTTATCACTGAAGCTTTCTTT
cdr3_aa: CSGRLITEAFF
v_call: TRBV20-1
clone_size: NA
j_call: TRBJ1-1
d_call: NA

cdr3_nt: TGTGCCAGCAGCTTGGCGGGAGCGAAGACCCAGTACTTC
cdr3_aa: CASSLAGAKTQYF
v_call: TRBV7-2
clone_size: NA
j_call: TRBJ2-5
d_call: TRBD2

cdr3_nt: TGTGCCAGCAGCCAAGGTTCAGGGGGTGCGGGTAACTCACCCCTCCACTTT
cdr3_aa: CASSQGSGGAGNSPLHF
v_call: TRBV3-1
clone_size: NA
j_call: TRBJ1-6
d_call: TRBD1

cdr3_nt: TGCAGTGCACAGACCAGGGGAGGAGAGACCCAGTACTTC
cdr3_aa: CSAQTRGGETQYF
v_call: TRBV20-1
clone_size: NA
j_call: TRBJ2-5
d_call: NA

cdr3_nt: TGTGCCAGCAGCCCTGGACTAAACACAGATACGCAGTATTTT
cdr3_aa: CASSPGLNTDTQYF
v_call: TRBV3-1
clone_size: NA
j_call: TRBJ2-3
d_call: NA

cdr3_nt: TGTGCCAGCAGCTTAATGAAGGGGCCCTACGAGCAGTACTTC
cdr3_aa: CASSLMKGPYEQYF
v_call: TRBV7-3
clone_size: NA
j_call: TRBJ2-7
d_call: NA

cdr3_nt: TGTGCCAGCAGCCAAGGACTAGTCTACAATGAGCAGTTCTTC
cdr3_aa: CASSQGLVYNEQFF
v_call: TRBV7-2
clone_size: NA
j_call: TRBJ2-1
d_call: TRBD2

cdr3_nt: TGCAGCGTTCTCCGGGACGGATCCGAGACCCAGTACTTC
cdr3_aa: CSVLRDGSETQYF
v_call: TRBV29-1
clone_size: few
j_call: TRBJ2-5
d_call: NA

cdr3_nt: TGCGCCAGCAGCCCCGGACGGGGAAATGTCTACAATGAGCAGTTCTTC
cdr3_aa: CASSPGRGNVYNEQFF
v_call: TRBV5-1
clone_size: NA
j_call: TRBJ2-1
d_call: NA

cdr3_nt: TGTGCCAGCAGCTTGGATTCAGGGGAACAAGAGACCCAGTACTTC
cdr3_aa: CASSLDSGEQETQYF
v_call: TRBV5-6
clone_size: NA
j_call: TRBJ2-5
d_call: NA

cdr3_nt: TGTGCCAGCAGCTCAGGGGTAGCACAAGAGACCCAGTACTTC
cdr3_aa: CASSSGVAQETQYF
v_call: TRBV9
clone_size: NA
j_call: TRBJ2-5
d_call: NA

cdr3_nt: TGTGCCAGCAGCCAACTCCCAGGGGGTTCGAATACGCAGTATTTT
cdr3_aa: CASSQLPGGSNTQYF
v_call: TRBV27
clone_size: NA
j_call: TRBJ2-3
d_call: TRBD1

cdr3_nt: TGTGCCAGCAGTTCTCGACACTCTGGGGCCAACGTCCTGACTTTC
cdr3_aa: CASSSRHSGANVLTF
v_call: TRBV27
clone_size: few
j_call: TRBJ2-6
d_call: NA

cdr3_nt: TGTGCCAGCAGCTTAGTGTCGAGCGAGCAGTACTTC
cdr3_aa: CASSLVSSEQYF
v_call: TRBV7-9
clone_size: NA
j_call: TRBJ2-7
d_call: NA

cdr3_nt: TGTGCCAGCAGCTTCACAGGGGGCCTGAACACTGAAGCTTTCTTT
cdr3_aa: CASSFTGGLNTEAFF
v_call: TRBV7-6
clone_size: few
j_call: TRBJ1-1
d_call: TRBD1

cdr3_nt: TGTGCCAGCAGTTACTCGGCCGGGACTCGGACGGGAGAGACCCAGTACTTC
cdr3_aa: CASSYSAGTRTGETQYF
v_call: TRBV6-5
clone_size: NA
j_call: TRBJ2-5
d_call: NA

cdr3_nt: TGTGCCAGCAGTGAACGATGGGGACAGGGGGTCTCCTACAATGAGCAGTTCTTC
cdr3_aa: CASSERWGQGVSYNEQFF
v_call: TRBV6-1
clone_size: NA
j_call: TRBJ2-1
d_call: TRBD1

cdr3_nt: TGTGCCAGCAGTTACCAAACAGCAAAAGAGACCCAGTACTTC
cdr3_aa: CASSYQTAKETQYF
v_call: TRBV6-5
clone_size: few
j_call: TRBJ2-5
d_call: NA

cdr3_nt: TGTGCCAGCAGCATAGCCCGGAGGGGCACAGATACGCAGTATTTT
cdr3_aa: CASSIARRGTDTQYF
v_call: TRBV7-8
clone_size: few
j_call: TRBJ2-3
d_call: NA

cdr3_nt: TGTGCCAGCAGCCCACGGGACAACCAAGAGACCCAGTACTTC
cdr3_aa: CASSPRDNQETQYF
v_call: TRBV7-9
clone_size: NA
j_call: TRBJ2-5
d_call: NA

cdr3_nt: TGCAGTGCTAGCGGCCCGATCACCTACGAGCAGTACTTC
cdr3_aa: CSASGPITYEQYF
v_call: TRBV20-1
clone_size: few
j_call: TRBJ2-7
d_call: NA

cdr3_nt: TGCGCCAGCAGCACCGTCGTAGGGGGTCAAGAGACCCAGTACTTC
cdr3_aa: CASSTVVGGQETQYF
v_call: TRBV5-1
clone_size: NA
j_call: TRBJ2-5
d_call: NA

cdr3_nt: TGTGCCAGCAGTTCGGGACTAGCGGACTCTGGACGGCGGTTCTTC
cdr3_aa: CASSSGLADSGRRFF
v_call: TRBV6-5
clone_size: NA
j_call: TRBJ2-1
d_call: TRBD2

cdr3_nt: TGTGCCACCAGCAGAGATGGTACCTATGGCTACACCTTC
cdr3_aa: CATSRDGTYGYTF
v_call: TRBV15
clone_size: NA
j_call: TRBJ1-2
d_call: NA

cdr3_nt: TGTGCCAGCAGCTCAAGCCCCCAGCGGCTAGCCAAAAACATTCAGTACTTC
cdr3_aa: CASSSSPQRLAKNIQYF
v_call: TRBV7-8
clone_size: NA
j_call: TRBJ2-4
d_call: NA